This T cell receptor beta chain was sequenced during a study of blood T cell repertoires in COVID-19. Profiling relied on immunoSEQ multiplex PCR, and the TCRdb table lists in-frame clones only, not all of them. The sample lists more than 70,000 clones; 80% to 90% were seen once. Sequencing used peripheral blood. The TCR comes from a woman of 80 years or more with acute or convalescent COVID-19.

The CDR3 DNA is TGTGCCAGCAGTTATCCGGGACTAGCGACTAGGCAGACCCAGTACTTC. As protein: CASSYPGLATRQTQYF. The rearrangement joins TRBV6-2 or TRBV6-3 to TRBJ2-5, with 10 bases identical to TRBD2. CDR1 and CDR2 from the germline V gene are MNHEY and SVGEGT. The CDR3 has 16 residues. V dropped 3 bases and J dropped 6; count of bases not matched to a gene: 10.